This T cell receptor (beta chain) came from a study of T-cell memory formation after mild COVID-19. Study at large: TCR clusters were mostly confined to one donor each. Study results and limitations: Among clones contracting day 15 to 85, CD4/CD8 was balanced, whereas later expanders leaned CD4+.

Trimming took 0 bases from V and 10 from J; bases not matched to a gene: 6. Per the germline V gene, CDR1 is MGHRA and CDR2 is YSYEKL. The CDR3 is 15 residues long. Note on this clonotype: Its target is not known.

Via MiXCR, TCRdb re-called the 5' RACE reads, giving one row per CDR3 protein. The repertoire has about 270,000 distinct CDR3 sequences, over 15% of them found once; the top ten carry more than 20%. The sample taken for sequencing was PBMCs or a T cell subset sorted from them (not recorded which). The chain combines TRBV4-1 with TRBJ1-6; 7 bases are shared with TRBD1. The source of this sequence is a man in his late teens or twenties who had mild COVID-19 (a few samples of this study predate the infection). Cell type and time point are not known. CDR3 DNA: TGCGCCAGCAGCCAAGATCGACAGGGTGGATCACCCCTCCACTTT. Its translation: CASSQDRQGGSPLHF.